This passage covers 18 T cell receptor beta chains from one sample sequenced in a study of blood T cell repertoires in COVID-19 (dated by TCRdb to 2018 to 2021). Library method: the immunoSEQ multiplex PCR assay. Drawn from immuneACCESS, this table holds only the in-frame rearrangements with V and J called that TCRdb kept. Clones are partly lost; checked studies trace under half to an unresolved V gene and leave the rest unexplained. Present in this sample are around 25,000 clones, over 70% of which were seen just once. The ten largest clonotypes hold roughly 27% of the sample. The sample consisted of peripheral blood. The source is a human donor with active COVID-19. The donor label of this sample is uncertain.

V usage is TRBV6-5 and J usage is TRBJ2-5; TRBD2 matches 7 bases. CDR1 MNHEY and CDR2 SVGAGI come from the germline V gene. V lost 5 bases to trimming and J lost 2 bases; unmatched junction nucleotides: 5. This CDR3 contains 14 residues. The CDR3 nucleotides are TGTGCCAGCAGTCGGGGAGGGATACAAGAGACCCAGTACTTC. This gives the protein CASSRGGIQETQYF.

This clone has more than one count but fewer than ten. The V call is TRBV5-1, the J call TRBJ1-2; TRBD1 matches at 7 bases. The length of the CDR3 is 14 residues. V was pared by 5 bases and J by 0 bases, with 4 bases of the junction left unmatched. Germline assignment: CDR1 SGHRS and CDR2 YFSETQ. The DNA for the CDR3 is TGCGCCAGCAGTGGGACAGCTACTAACTATGGCTACACCTTC. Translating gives CASSGTATNYGYTF.

This chain's CDR3 is CASSLLELGTDQETQYF. CDR3 sequence (DNA): TGTGCCAGCAGTTTATTGGAGTTGGGGACAGACCAAGAGACCCAGTACTTC. The rearrangement joins TRBV28 to TRBJ2-5, with TRBD1 identical over 7 bases. This CDR3 is built from 17 residues. The junction had 8 bases not matched to a gene; V was cut back by 1 base and J by 0 bases. CDR1 and CDR2 (germline): MDHEN, SYDVKM.

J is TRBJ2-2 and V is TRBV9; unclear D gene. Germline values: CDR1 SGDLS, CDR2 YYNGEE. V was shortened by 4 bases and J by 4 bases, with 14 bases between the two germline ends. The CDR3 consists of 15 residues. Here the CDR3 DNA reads TGTGCCAGCAGCTCCCGAGGAGAGGCCACCGGGGAGCTGTTTTTT. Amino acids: CASSSRGEATGELFF.

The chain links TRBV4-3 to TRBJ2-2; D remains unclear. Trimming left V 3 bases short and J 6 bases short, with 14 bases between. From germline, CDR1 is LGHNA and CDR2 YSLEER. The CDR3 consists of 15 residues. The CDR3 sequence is CASSQAAEPPGELFF. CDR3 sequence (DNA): TGCGCCAGCAGCCAGGCCGCGGAGCCTCCCGGGGAGCTGTTTTTT.

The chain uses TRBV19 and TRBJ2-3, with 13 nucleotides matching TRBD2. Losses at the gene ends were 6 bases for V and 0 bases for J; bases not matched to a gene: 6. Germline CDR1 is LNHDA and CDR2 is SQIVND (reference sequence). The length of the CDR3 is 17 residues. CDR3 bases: TGTGCCAGTAGCTGGACTAGCGGGGGAACTAGCACAGATACGCAGTATTTT. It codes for CASSWTSGGTSTDTQYF.

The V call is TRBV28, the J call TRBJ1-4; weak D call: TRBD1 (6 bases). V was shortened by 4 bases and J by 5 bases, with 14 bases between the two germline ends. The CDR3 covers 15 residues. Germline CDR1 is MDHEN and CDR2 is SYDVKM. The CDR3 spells CASSYGGATNEKLFF. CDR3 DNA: TGTGCCAGCAGTTATGGGGGGGCTACAAATGAAAAACTGTTTTTT.

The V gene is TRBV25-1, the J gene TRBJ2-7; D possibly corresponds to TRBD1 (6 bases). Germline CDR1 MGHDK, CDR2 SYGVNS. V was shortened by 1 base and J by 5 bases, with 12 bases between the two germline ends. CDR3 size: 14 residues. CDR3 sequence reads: CASSELQGKNEQYF. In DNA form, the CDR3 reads TGTGCCAGCAGTGAATTACAGGGAAAAAACGAGCAGTACTTC.

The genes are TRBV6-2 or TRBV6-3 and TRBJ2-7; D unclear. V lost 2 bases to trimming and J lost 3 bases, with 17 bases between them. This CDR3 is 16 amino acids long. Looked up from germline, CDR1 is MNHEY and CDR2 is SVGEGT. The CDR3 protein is CASSYGFRFSGYEQYF. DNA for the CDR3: TGTGCCAGCAGTTACGGTTTCCGGTTTTCGGGCTACGAGCAGTACTTC.

The CDR3: CASSPSLSWTGSSNQPQHF. CDR3 bases: TGTGCCAGCAGTCCATCACTCTCTTGGACAGGGTCCAGCAATCAGCCCCAGCATTTT. This chain connects TRBV28 to TRBJ1-5; 8 bases map to TRBD1. J lost 1 base, V lost 5 bases, and 16 bases had no gene match. CDR1 and CDR2 (germline): MDHEN, SYDVKM. The CDR3 consists of 19 residues. The variable domain in full, completed from reference TRBV28 and TRBJ1-5, reads DVKVTQSSRYLVKRTGEKVFLECVQDMDHENMFWYRQDPGLGLRLIYFSYDVKMKEKGDIPEGYSVSREKKERFSLILESASTNQTSMYLCASSPSLSWTGSSNQPQHFGDGTRLSIL.

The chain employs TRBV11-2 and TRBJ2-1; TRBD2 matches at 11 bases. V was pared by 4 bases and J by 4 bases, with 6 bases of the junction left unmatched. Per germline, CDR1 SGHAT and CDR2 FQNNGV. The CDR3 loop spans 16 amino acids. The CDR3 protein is CASSSVGLAAYNEQFF. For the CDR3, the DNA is TGTGCCAGCAGCTCAGTGGGACTAGCGGCGTACAATGAGCAGTTCTTC.

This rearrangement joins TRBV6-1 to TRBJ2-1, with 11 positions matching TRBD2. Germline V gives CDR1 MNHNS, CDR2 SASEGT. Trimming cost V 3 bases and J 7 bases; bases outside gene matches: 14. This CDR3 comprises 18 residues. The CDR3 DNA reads TGTGCCAGCAGTGATTACTGGGGGACTAGCGGAGGCGCGAATGAGCAGTTCTTC. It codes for CASSDYWGTSGGANEQFF.

The DNA of the CDR3 is TGTGCCAGCAGCCAGGACTTGGGGAGGACCGGGGAGCTGTTTTTT. This sequence encodes CASSQDLGRTGELFF. The chain combines TRBV9 with TRBJ2-2; the D gene is possibly TRBD2 (6 bases). This CDR3 has 15 amino acids. Looked up from germline, CDR1 is SGDLS and CDR2 is YYNGEE. With 4 bases removed from V and 5 bases from J, the gap between germline ends came to 15 bases.

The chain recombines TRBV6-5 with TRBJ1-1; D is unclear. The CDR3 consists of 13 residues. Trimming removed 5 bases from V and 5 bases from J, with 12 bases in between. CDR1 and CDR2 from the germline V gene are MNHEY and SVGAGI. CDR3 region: CASSTRPITEAFF. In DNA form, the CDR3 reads TGTGCCAGCAGTACTCGCCCCATAACTGAAGCTTTCTTT.

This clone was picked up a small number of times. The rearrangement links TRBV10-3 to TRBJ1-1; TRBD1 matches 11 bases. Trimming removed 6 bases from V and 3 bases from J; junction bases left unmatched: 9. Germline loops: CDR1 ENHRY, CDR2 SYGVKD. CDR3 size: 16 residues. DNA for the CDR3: TGTGCCATCAGACTGGACAGGGGGCTTGTCGACACTGAAGCTTTCTTT. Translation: CAIRLDRGLVDTEAFF.

The CDR3 bases are TGTGCCAGCAGCCCCCACCAGGCGTCCTACGAGCAGTACTTC. This codes for CASSPHQASYEQYF. J is TRBJ2-7 and V is TRBV11-2; D call uncertain. The V end was cut by 5 bases, the J end by 1 base, with 12 bases between. The CDR3 has 14 residues. Per the germline V gene, CDR1 is SGHAT and CDR2 is FQNNGV.

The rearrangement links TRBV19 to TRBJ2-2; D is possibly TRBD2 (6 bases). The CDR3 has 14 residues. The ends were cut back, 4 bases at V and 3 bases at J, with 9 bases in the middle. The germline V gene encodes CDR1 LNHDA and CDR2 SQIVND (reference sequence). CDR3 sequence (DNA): TGTGCCAGTAGTACACTAGCTGACACCGGGGAGCTGTTTTTT. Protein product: CASSTLADTGELFF.

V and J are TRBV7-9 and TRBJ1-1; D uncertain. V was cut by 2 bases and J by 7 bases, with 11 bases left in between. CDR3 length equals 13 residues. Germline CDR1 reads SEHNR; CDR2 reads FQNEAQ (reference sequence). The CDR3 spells CASSLKPLSEAFF. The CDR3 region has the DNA TGTGCCAGCAGCTTAAAACCCCTTAGTGAAGCTTTCTTT.